A single sample is the source of the 4 T cell receptor beta chains below, sequenced in a study of blood T cell repertoires in COVID-19. TCRdb keeps only in-frame clones here, not all; method: immunoSEQ multiplex PCR. The data show around 450,000 clones, about 90% seen once. The sample taken for sequencing was PBMCs or T cells enriched from blood (not recorded which). Receptor source: a young man who had recovered from COVID-19.

The chain combines TRBV30 with TRBJ1-1; a possible D gene is TRBD1 (5 bases). The CDR3 is made up of 14 amino acids. The V gene lost 3 bases and the J gene lost 1 base, with 12 bases spanning the gap. CDR1 is GTSNPN and CDR2 is SVGIG in the germline V gene (reference sequence). In DNA, the CDR3 is TGTGCCTGGAGGAAGGGACTGGGGAACACTGAAGCTTTCTTT. Protein sequence: CAWRKGLGNTEAFF. Full variable domain (missing parts from reference TRBV30 and TRBJ1-1): SQTIHQWPATLVQPVGSPLSLECTVEGTSNPNLYWYRQAAGRGLQLLFYSVGIGQISSEVPQNLSASRPQDRQFILSSKKLLLSDSGFYLCAWRKGLGNTEAFFGQGTRLTVV.

The genes are TRBV24-1 and TRBJ2-1, with D unclear. V was pared by 0 bases and J by 1 base, with 3 bases between. CDR1 KGHDR and CDR2 SFDVKD come from the germline V gene. The CDR3 is made up of 14 amino acids. The CDR3 DNA is TGTGCCACCAGTGATTTGCGGTCCTACAATGAGCAGTTCTTC. This gives the protein CATSDLRSYNEQFF.

This chain joins TRBV12-5 and TRBJ2-5; 8 nucleotides align to TRBD1. V gave up 4 bases and J gave up 7 bases; unmatched junction bases: 8. The CDR3 consists of 14 residues. Germline values: CDR1 LGHNT, CDR2 FRNRAP. CDR3: CASGSSDRAGTQYF. CDR3 DNA: TGTGCTAGTGGTTCCTCGGACAGGGCTGGGACCCAGTACTTC.

Concerning this clone: Different DNA sequences within this sample yield the same CDR3. The chain recombines TRBV11-2 with TRBJ2-5; TRBD1 matches 9 bases. The CDR3 has 13 residues. Looked up from germline, CDR1 is SGHAT and CDR2 is FQNNGV. With V trimmed by 5 bases and J by 3 bases, 1 base remained unmatched. The CDR3 is CASSRDREETQYF. The CDR3 nucleotides are TGTGCCAGCAGCCGGGACAGGGAAGAGACCCAGTACTTC.